A selection of T cell receptor beta chains follows, all from one sample in a study of OX40 agonist ivuxolimab in advanced cancers. This table comes from immunoSEQ multiplex PCR, and its TCRdb copy is limited to in-frame clones, with some not included. Here the sample spans tens of thousands of clones, around 94% being singletons. The sample here was CD4+ or CD8+ T cells sorted from blood, taken in a trial of the OX40 agonist ivuxolimab. All receptors come from an adult with an advanced solid tumor such as melanoma, head and neck, liver or kidney cancer. Each CDR3 is given with its conserved first and last residue. D genes are given only for firm matches. The size entry is marked missing in some rows and otherwise reads once, few, many or a size class.

v_gene	abundance	j_gene	d_gene	CDR3nt	CDR3aa
TRBV6-1	.	TRBJ1-2	TRBD1	TGTGCCAGCAGTACCGGGACAGCTAACTATGGCTACACCTTC	CASSTGTANYGYTF
TRBV29-1	.	TRBJ2-7	.	TGCAGCGTTGGGGGGAACGAGCAGTACTTC	CSVGGNEQYF
TRBV5-1	.	TRBJ2-7	.	TGCGCCAGCAGCCCGGGGACCTACGAGCAGTACTTC	CASSPGTYEQYF
TRBV6-1	.	TRBJ1-1	TRBD1	TGTGCCAGCAGTGAGGGGACAGATGGCACTGAAGCTTTCTTT	CASSEGTDGTEAFF
TRBV4-1	once	TRBJ1-1	TRBD1	TGCGCCAGCAGCCAACCAGACAGGGCGAACACTGAAGCTTTCTTT	CASSQPDRANTEAFF
TRBV4-2	.	TRBJ2-7	.	TGTGCCAGCAGCCAGGAACTCCGGGGGTCCTACGAGCAGTACTTC	CASSQELRGSYEQYF
TRBV7-2	.	TRBJ2-5	TRBD2	TGTGCCAGCAGCTTAGCGGGAGGGCCAGGAGAGACCCAGTACTTC	CASSLAGGPGETQYF
TRBV10-2	.	TRBJ1-2	.	TGCGCCAGCAGTGAAGGGCCCATCTTAGGGAACTATGGCTACACCTTC	CASSEGPILGNYGYTF
TRBV4-3	.	TRBJ2-7	.	TGCGCCAGCAGCCAGCTTCGGGGCACCTCCTACGAGCAGTACTTC	CASSQLRGTSYEQYF
TRBV6-5	.	TRBJ1-1	TRBD1	TGTGCCAGCAGGGCGGACAGGATGAACACTGAAGCTTTCTTT	CASRADRMNTEAFF
TRBV4-3	.	TRBJ2-7	.	TGCGCCAGCAGCCAGAGACTAGGGGGCGAGCAGTACTTC	CASSQRLGGEQYF
TRBV27	.	TRBJ1-2	.	TGTGCCAGCAGTCCGGATCACTATGGCTACACCTTC	CASSPDHYGYTF
TRBV28	.	TRBJ2-5	TRBD1	TGTGCCAGCAGCCGAGGGGACAGGGTGGGGGAGACCCAGTACTTC	CASSRGDRVGETQYF
TRBV7-2	.	TRBJ2-7	TRBD2	TGTGCCAGCAGCCAGACGGGGCTAGCGGGAGTCTCCTACGAGCAGTACTTC	CASSQTGLAGVSYEQYF
TRBV29-1	.	TRBJ2-1	.	TGCAGCGTTGTCGCAGAGTTAAAGGGCTACAATGAGCAGTTCTTC	CSVVAELKGYNEQFF
TRBV15	.	TRBJ2-5	.	TGTGCCACCAGCGGAGACACCGGGACCCAGTACTTC	CATSGDTGTQYF
TRBV11-2	.	TRBJ2-7	TRBD2	TGTGCCAGCAGCCCGAAAACCGGGACTAGCTTCCACGAGCAGTACTTC	CASSPKTGTSFHEQYF